The T cell receptor beta chain described here comes from a study of shared clonotypes between healthy human individuals. Study-level information: For every donor, three CD4 naive, three CD4 memory, two CD8 naive and one CD8 memory plates were used. The study's findings and limits: Despite large depth, rarefaction showed incomplete sorted-subset sequencing. Non-shared clonotypes displayed generation probabilities falling below those of clonotypes present in all four donors.

Turning to this clone: The antigen remains unidentified.

For each subset, genomic DNA was distributed in equal portions over several immunoSEQ plates. Profiling relied on immunoSEQ multiplex PCR, and the TCRdb table lists in-frame clones only, not all of them. Altogether fewer than 3 million clones are present, under 95% being singletons, with the ten largest covering around 0.35%. The clonotype was recovered from a man between 18 and 35 years old in good health. Some clones in this sample may be carry-over from other donors' samples. The sequenced sample was naive CD4+ T cells from PBMCs. Documented subset: CD45RA+ positively selected.

Here the CDR3 DNA reads TGTGCCAGCAGCTTCGGAGGAGCTACCTACGAGCAGTACTTC. This sequence encodes CASSFGGATYEQYF. The J gene is TRBJ2-7, the V gene TRBV5-4; a weak D match, TRBD2 (5 bases). V shed 2 bases and J shed 2 bases, with 11 bases lying between them. Germline lookup yields CDR1 SGHNT and CDR2 YYREEE (reference sequence). This CDR3 has 14 residues.